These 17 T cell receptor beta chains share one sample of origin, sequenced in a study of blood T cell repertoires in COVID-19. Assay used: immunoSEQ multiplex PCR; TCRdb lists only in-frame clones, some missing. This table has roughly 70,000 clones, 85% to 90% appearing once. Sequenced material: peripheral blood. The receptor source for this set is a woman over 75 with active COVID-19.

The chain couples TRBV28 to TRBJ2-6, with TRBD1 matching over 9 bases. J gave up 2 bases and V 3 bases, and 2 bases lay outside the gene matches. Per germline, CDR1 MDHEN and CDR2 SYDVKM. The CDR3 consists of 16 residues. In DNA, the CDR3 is TGTGCCAGCAGTTTCCGGGACAGGGCTGGGGCCAACGTCCTGACTTTC. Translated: CASSFRDRAGANVLTF.

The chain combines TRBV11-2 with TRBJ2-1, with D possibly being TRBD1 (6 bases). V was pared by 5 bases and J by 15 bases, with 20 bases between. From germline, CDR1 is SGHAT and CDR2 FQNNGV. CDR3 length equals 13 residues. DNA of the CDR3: TGTGCCAGCAGCCCGGGGCAAGGGGGAGTACGGTTCTTC. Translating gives CASSPGQGGVRFF.

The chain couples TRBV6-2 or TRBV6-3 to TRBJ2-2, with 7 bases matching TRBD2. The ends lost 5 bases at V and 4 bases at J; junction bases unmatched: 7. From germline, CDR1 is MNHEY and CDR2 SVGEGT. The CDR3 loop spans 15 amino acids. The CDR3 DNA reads TGTGCCAGCAGTCTAGCGGCCCTTTCCACCGGGGAGCTGTTTTTT. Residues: CASSLAALSTGELFF.

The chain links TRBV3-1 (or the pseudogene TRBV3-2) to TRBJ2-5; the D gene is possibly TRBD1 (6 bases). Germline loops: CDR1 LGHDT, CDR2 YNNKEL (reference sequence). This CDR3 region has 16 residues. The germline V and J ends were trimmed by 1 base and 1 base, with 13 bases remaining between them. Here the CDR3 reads CASSQGSGQTQETQYF. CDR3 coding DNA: TGTGCCAGCAGCCAAGGATCTGGACAGACCCAAGAGACCCAGTACTTC.

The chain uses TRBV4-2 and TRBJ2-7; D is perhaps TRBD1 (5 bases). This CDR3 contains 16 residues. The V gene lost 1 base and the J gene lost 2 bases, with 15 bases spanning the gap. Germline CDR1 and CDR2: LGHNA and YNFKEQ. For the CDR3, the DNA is TGTGCCAGCAGCCAAGCTCAGGGCCTGTCCCCCTACGAGCAGTACTTC. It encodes CASSQAQGLSPYEQYF.

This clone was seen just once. The CDR3 bases are TGTGCCAGCGGGATAGCGCCCTACGAGCAGTACTTC. The encoded protein is CASGIAPYEQYF. The chain recombines TRBV28 with TRBJ2-7, with TRBD2 as a possible D gene (5 bases). This CDR3 has 12 amino acids. Between the trimmed V and J ends, which lost 8 bases and 2 bases, there was a span of 10 bases. Germline CDR1 is MDHEN and CDR2 is SYDVKM.

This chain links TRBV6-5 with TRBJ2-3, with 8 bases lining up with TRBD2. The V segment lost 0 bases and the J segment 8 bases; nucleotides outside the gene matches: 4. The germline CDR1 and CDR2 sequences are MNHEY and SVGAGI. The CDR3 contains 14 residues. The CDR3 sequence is CASSYSAGGSTQYF. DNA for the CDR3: TGTGCCAGCAGTTACTCCGCGGGGGGTAGTACGCAGTATTTT.

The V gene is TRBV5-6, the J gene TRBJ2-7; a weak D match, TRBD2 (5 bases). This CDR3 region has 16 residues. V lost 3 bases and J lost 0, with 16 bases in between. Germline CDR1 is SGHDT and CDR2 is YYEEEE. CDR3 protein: CASSSLRTLISYEQYF. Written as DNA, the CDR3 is TGTGCCAGCAGCTCCCTCCGGACTTTAATCTCCTACGAGCAGTACTTC.

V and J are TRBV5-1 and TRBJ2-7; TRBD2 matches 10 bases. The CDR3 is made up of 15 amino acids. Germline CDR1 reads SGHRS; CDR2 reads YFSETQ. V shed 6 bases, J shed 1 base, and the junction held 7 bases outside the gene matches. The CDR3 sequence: CASTPGLAESYEQYF. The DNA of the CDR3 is TGCGCCAGCACGCCAGGACTAGCGGAGTCCTACGAGCAGTACTTC.

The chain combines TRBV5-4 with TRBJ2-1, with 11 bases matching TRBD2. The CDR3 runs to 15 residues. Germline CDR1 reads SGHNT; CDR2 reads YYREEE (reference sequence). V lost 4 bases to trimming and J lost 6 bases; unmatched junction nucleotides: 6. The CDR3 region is CASSLGTSGSNEQFF. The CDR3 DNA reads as TGTGCCAGCAGCCTCGGGACTAGCGGTAGCAATGAGCAGTTCTTC.

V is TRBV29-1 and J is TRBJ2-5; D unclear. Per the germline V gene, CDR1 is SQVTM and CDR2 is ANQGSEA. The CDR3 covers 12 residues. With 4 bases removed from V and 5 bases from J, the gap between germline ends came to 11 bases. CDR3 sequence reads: CSVVRLEETQYF. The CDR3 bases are TGCAGCGTTGTTCGGCTGGAGGAGACCCAGTACTTC.

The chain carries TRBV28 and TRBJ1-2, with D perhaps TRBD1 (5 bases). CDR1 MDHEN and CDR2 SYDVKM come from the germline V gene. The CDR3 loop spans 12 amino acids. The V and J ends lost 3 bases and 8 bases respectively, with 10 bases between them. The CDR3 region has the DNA TGTGCCAGCAGTTTTGGGGGAGGCGGCTACACCTTC. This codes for CASSFGGGGYTF.

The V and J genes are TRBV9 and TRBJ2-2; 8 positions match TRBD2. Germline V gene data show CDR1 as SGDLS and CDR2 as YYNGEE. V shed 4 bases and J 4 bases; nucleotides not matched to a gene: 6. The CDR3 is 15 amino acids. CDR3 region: CASSSRLAGTGELFF. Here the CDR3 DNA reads TGTGCCAGCAGCTCTCGGCTAGCGGGCACCGGGGAGCTGTTTTTT. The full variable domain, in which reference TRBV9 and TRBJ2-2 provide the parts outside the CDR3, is DSGVTQTPKHLITATGQRVTLRCSPRSGDLSVYWYQQSLDQGLQFLIQYYNGEERAKGNILERFSAQQFPDLHSELNLSSLELGDSALYFCASSSRLAGTGELFFGEGSRLTVL.

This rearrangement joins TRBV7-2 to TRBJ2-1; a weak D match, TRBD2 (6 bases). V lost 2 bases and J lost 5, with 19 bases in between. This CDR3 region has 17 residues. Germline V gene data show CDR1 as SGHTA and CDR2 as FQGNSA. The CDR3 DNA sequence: TGTGCCAGCAGCTTACAATTAAGAAGGCGGGACCACAATGAGCAGTTCTTC. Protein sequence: CASSLQLRRRDHNEQFF.

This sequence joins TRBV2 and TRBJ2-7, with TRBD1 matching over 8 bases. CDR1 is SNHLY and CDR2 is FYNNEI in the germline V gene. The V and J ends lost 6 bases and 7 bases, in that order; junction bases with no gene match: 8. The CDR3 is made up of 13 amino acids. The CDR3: CASRDRGPWEQYF. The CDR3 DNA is TGTGCCAGCAGAGACAGGGGCCCTTGGGAGCAGTACTTC.

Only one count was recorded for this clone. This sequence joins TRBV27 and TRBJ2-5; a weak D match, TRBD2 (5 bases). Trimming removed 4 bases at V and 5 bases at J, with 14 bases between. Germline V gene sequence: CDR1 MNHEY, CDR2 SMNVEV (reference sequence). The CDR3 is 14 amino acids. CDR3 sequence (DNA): TGTGCCAGCAGTTCCCGGGGTGGCGGGGAGACCCAGTACTTC. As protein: CASSSRGGGETQYF.

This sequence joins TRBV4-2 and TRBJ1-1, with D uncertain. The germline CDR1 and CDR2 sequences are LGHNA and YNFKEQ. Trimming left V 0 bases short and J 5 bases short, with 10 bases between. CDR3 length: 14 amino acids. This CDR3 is CASSQDGLGTEAFF. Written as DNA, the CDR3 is TGTGCCAGCAGCCAAGATGGACTGGGGACTGAAGCTTTCTTT.